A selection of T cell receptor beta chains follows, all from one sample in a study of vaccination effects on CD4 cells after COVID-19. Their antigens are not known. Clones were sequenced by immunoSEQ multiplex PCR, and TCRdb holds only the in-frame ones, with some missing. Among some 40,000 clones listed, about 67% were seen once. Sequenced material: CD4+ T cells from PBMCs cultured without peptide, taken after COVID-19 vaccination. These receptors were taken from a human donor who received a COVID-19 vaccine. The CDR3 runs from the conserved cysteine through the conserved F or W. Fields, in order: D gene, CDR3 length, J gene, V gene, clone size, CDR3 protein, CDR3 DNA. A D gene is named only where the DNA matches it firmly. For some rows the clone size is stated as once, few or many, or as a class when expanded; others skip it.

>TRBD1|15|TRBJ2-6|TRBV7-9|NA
CAIRDRDSGANVLTF
TGTGCCATCCGGGACAGGGACTCTGGGGCCAACGTCCTGACTTTC
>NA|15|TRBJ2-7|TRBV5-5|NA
CASSLDLTGDYEQYF
TGTGCCAGCAGCTTGGACCTCACTGGGGACTACGAGCAGTACTTC
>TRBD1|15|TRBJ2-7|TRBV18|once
CASSPSGTGPTEQYF
TGTGCCAGCTCACCATCCGGGACAGGGCCGACCGAGCAGTACTTC
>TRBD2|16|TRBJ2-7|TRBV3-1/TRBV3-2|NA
CASSQDYGLAFGEQYF
TGTGCCAGCAGCCAAGATTATGGACTAGCGTTCGGCGAGCAGTACTTC
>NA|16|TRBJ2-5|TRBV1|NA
CTSSPNRTSWGETQYF
TGCACCAGCAGCCCCAATCGGACTAGTTGGGGTGAGACCCAGTACTTC
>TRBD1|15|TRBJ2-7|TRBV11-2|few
CASSLDTGGPYEQYF
TGTGCCAGCAGCTTAGATACAGGGGGGCCCTACGAGCAGTACTTC
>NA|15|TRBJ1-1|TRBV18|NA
CASSPRTEMNTEAFF
TGTGCCAGCTCACCACGGACAGAAATGAACACTGAAGCTTTCTTT
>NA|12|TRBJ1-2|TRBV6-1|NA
CASSEGKYGYTF
TGTGCCAGCAGTGAAGGGAAATATGGCTACACCTTC
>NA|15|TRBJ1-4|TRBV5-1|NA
CASSVDVATNEKLFF
TGCGCCAGCAGCGTAGACGTTGCAACTAATGAAAAACTGTTTTTT
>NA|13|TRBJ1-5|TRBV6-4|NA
CASRAGPNQPQHF
TGTGCCAGCAGGGCAGGGCCCAATCAGCCCCAGCATTTT
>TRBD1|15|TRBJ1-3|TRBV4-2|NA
CASSPRDRLPDTIYF
TGTGCCAGCAGCCCCCGGGACAGGCTGCCTGACACCATATATTTT
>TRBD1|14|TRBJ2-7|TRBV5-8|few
CASSLGDRILEQYF
TGTGCCAGCAGCTTGGGGGACAGAATTCTCGAGCAGTACTTC
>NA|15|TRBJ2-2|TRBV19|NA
CASSMWTANTGELFF
TGTGCCAGTAGTATGTGGACAGCGAACACCGGGGAGCTGTTTTTT
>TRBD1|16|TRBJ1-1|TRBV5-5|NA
CASTEWDRSMNTEAFF
TGTGCCAGCACCGAATGGGACAGGTCCATGAACACTGAAGCTTTCTTT
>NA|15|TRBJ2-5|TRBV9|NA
CASSITGREGETQYF
TGTGCCAGCAGCATTACAGGGAGAGAGGGAGAGACCCAGTACTTC
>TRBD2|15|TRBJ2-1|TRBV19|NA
CASTGRPSSYNEQFF
TGTGCCAGTACCGGGAGGCCGAGCTCCTACAATGAGCAGTTCTTC
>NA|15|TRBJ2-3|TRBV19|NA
CASSMVATSTDTQYF
TGTGCCAGTAGTATGGTAGCAACCAGCACAGATACGCAGTATTTT